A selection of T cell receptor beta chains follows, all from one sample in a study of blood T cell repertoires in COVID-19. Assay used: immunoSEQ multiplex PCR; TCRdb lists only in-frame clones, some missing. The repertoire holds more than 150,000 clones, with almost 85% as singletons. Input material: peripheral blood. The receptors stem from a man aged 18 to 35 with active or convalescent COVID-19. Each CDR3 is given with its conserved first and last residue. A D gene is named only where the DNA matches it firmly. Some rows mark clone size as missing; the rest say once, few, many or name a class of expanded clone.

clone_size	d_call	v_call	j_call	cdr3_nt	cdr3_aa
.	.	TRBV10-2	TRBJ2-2	TGCGCCAGCAGTCAACAGGTTACCGGGGAGCTGTTTTTT	CASSQQVTGELFF
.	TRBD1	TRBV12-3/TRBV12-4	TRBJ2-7	TGTGCCAGCAGGGTGGGACAGGCCTACGAGCAGTACTTC	CASRVGQAYEQYF
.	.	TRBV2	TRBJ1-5	TGTGCCAGCAGTGAAGCAAACAGGGCGACCCAGCCCCAGCATTTT	CASSEANRATQPQHF
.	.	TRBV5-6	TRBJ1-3	TGTGCCAGCAGCTTGGTTCGCAGTTACTCTGGAAACACCATATATTTT	CASSLVRSYSGNTIYF
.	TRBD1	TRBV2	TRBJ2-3	TGTGCCAGCAGACCCGACAGGGGGCACACAGATACGCAGTATTTT	CASRPDRGHTDTQYF
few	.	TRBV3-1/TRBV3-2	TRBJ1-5	TGTGCCAGCAGCCCCTCGGTCGGGCAGCCCCAGCATTTT	CASSPSVGQPQHF
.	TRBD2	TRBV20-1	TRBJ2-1	TGCAGTGCTAGTCCCGTGACTAGCGGTACGGATGAGCAGTTCTTC	CSASPVTSGTDEQFF
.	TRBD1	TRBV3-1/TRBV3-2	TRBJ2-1	TGTGCCAGCAGCCGGGGACAGGGGGCTAGGGATGAGCAGTTCTTC	CASSRGQGARDEQFF
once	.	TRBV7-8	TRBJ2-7	TGTGCCAGCAGCTTAGAACAGGGTGGGATCTACGAGCAGTACTTC	CASSLEQGGIYEQYF
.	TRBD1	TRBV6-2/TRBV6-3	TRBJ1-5	TGTGCCAGCAGCCCTAGACAGGGGGAGCAGCCCCAGCATTTT	CASSPRQGEQPQHF
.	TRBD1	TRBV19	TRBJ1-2	TGTGCCAGTAGTACTACCGGACAGGGGAGCTATGGCTACACCTTC	CASSTTGQGSYGYTF
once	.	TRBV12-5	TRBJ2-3	TGTGCTAGTGGTCCCTCTAGGGGGGGGAGCACAGATACGCAGTATTTT	CASGPSRGGSTDTQYF
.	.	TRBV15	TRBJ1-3	TGTGCCACCAGCAGAGTACGGGGGGCTGGAAACACCATATATTTT	CATSRVRGAGNTIYF
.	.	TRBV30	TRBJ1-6	TGTGCCTGGAGCAAGACAGGAGTTAATTCACCCCTCCACTTT	CAWSKTGVNSPLHF
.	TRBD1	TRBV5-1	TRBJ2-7	TGCGCCAGCAGCATCTCTCATGGGGACAGGGCAATGCAGTACTTC	CASSISHGDRAMQYF